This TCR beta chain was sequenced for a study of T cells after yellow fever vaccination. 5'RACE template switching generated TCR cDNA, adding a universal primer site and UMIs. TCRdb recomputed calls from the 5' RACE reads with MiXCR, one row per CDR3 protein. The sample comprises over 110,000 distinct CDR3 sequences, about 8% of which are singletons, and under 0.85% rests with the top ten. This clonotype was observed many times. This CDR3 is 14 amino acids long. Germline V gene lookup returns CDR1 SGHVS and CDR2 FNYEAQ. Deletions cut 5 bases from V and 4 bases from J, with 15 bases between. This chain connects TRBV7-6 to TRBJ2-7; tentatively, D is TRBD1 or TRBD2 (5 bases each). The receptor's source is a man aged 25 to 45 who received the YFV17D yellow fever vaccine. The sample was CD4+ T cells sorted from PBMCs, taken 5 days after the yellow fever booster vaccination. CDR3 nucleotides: TGTGCCAGCAGCCCTCTCGGGGCCACTTACGAGCAGTACTTC. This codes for CASSPLGATYEQYF.